This T cell receptor (beta chain) is from a study of identical twins. MiXCR, applied by TCRdb to the 5' RACE reads, yields one record per CDR3 protein. Found here are approximately 210,000 distinct CDR3 sequences, roughly 15% of them singletons; the top ten hold 40%. This clonotype appeared a few times. Trimming took 3 bases from V and 2 from J, leaving 14 bases between them. Germline V gives CDR1 MNHEY, CDR2 SVGEGT. CDR3 length equals 16 residues. In addition, the sample was reused for a study of T cells expressing NK-cell markers.

The TCR sequence derives from a woman younger than 30 in good health. This rearrangement joins TRBV6-2 or TRBV6-3 to TRBJ2-4, with D possibly matching TRBD1 (5 bases). The sequenced material came from CD8+ T cells sorted from blood. In nucleotides, the CDR3 is TGTGCCAGCAGTTATTGGGGCCAAGGGACCAAAAACATTCAGTACTTC. Amino acids: CASSYWGQGTKNIQYF.